These 23 T cell receptor beta chains were sequenced from one sample in a study of regulatory T cells in long-lasting Graves disease. Time point meaning: newly diagnosed GD, antithyroid drugs for less than 3 months. From RNA extracted from PBMCs, the TCR library was made. CDR3 regions were amplified by Arm-PCR using iRepertoire HTBI primers to build TCR beta libraries. From the multiplex PCR reads, TCRdb called clonotypes with MiXCR, one entry per CDR3 protein. The sample has 550,000 to 600,000 distinct CDR3 sequences; about 16% are singletons. The same sample was also studied in work on T cells in Graves' hyperthyroidism and ophthalmopathy.

The source was peripheral blood mononuclear cells (PBMCs), collected at new diagnosis, from a patient treated with antithyroid drugs. The origin of the receptors is a man younger than 35 with Graves disease.

This clonotype appeared many times. The chain recombines TRBV19 with TRBJ2-7, with a weak D call TRBD1 (6 bases). Trimming pared 1 base from V and 3 bases from J, leaving 19 bases between. The CDR3 spans 17 residues. Per germline, CDR1 LNHDA and CDR2 SQIVND (reference sequence). The CDR3 here is CASSIALNREINYEQYF. The CDR3 nucleotides read TGTGCCAGTAGTATAGCCCTGAACAGGGAAATAAACTACGAGCAGTACTTC.

This clonotype was observed a few times. The chain recombines TRBV30 with TRBJ1-1; 7 nucleotides align to TRBD1. The CDR3 loop spans 13 amino acids. The ends lost 2 bases at V and 7 bases at J; junction bases unmatched: 7. Germline values: CDR1 GTSNPN, CDR2 SVGIG (reference sequence). In DNA, the CDR3 is TGTGCCTGGAGTCCTGGGACAGCCTATGAAGCTTTCTTT. This translates into CAWSPGTAYEAFF.

The chain recombines TRBV28 with TRBJ1-4; 8 positions match TRBD1. The CDR3 consists of 14 residues. The V gene's germline CDR1 is MDHEN and CDR2 SYDVKM. V lost 5 bases, J lost 8 bases, and 7 bases stayed unmatched. CDR3 protein: CASSRQGREEKLFF. The CDR3 DNA reads TGTGCCAGCAGTAGACAGGGGCGAGAGGAAAAACTGTTTTTT.

This clonotype was recorded many times. The chain is built from TRBV6-2 or TRBV6-3 and TRBJ2-7; no clear D. The CDR3 is 11 amino acids. Germline V lookup: CDR1 MNHEY, CDR2 SVGEGT. The ends were cut back, 2 bases at V and 11 bases at J, with 10 bases in the middle. The CDR3 bases are TGTGCCAGCAGTTACGGTTCCGGAGAGTACTTC. It yields the protein CASSYGSGEYF.

There are a few counts of this clonotype. The chain couples TRBV5-1 to TRBJ2-2; D call uncertain. Per the germline V gene, CDR1 is SGHRS and CDR2 is YFSETQ. V was shortened by 4 bases and J by 7 bases, with 11 bases between the two germline ends. The CDR3 totals 13 residues. CDR3 in amino acids: CASSVRKVGELFF. The CDR3 DNA sequence: TGCGCCAGCAGCGTTAGAAAGGTCGGGGAGCTGTTTTTT.

The chain carries TRBV28 and TRBJ2-1, with a tentative D call TRBD2 (5 bases). CDR1 MDHEN and CDR2 SYDVKM come from the germline V gene. The CDR3 loop spans 14 amino acids. Between the trimmed V and J ends, which lost 3 bases and 8 bases, there was a span of 14 bases. The CDR3 loop reads CASSFEGTNDEQFF. In DNA form, the CDR3 reads TGTGCCAGCAGTTTCGAGGGTACGAATGATGAGCAGTTCTTC.

The chain is built from TRBV20-1 and TRBJ2-2, with TRBD1 matching 10 bases. V lost 1 base to trimming and J lost 7 bases; unmatched junction nucleotides: 12. CDR3 length: 17 residues. The germline gives CDR1 DFQATT, CDR2 SNEGSKA (reference sequence). The CDR3 bases are TGCAGTGCTAGAGCTAGGACAGGGGGTCATTGGGGCGGGGAGCTGTTTTTT. Translating gives CSARARTGGHWGGELFF.

V usage is TRBV27 and J usage is TRBJ2-7; TRBD2 is a possible D gene (6 bases). Trimming removed 4 bases at V and 3 bases at J, with 19 bases between. The CDR3 is 16 residues long. The V gene's germline CDR1 is MNHEY and CDR2 SMNVEV (reference sequence). The CDR3 DNA is TGTGCCAGCAGTTCCTCCCCCGGAACTAGCCTCTACGAGCAGTACTTC. As protein: CASSSSPGTSLYEQYF.

This clonotype was counted ten times or more. This chain links TRBV30 with TRBJ2-1; TRBD2 agrees at 7 bases. V was pared by 4 bases and J by 5 bases, with 8 bases of the junction left unmatched. The CDR3 loop spans 14 amino acids. CDR1 is GTSNPN and CDR2 is SVGIG in the germline V gene (reference sequence). The CDR3 nucleotides read TGTGCCTGGAACTTCGGGCTAGCGGACAATGAGCAGTTCTTC. Translation gives CAWNFGLADNEQFF.

This clonotype was recorded at least ten times. The DNA of the CDR3 is TGTGCCAGCAGTTATGGCGACCGGGACAGCCCCTACAATGAGCAGTTCTTC. It yields the protein CASSYGDRDSPYNEQFF. The chain has TRBV6-2 or TRBV6-3 and TRBJ2-1; 7 nucleotides align to TRBD1. There are 17 residues in the CDR3. The ends lost 3 bases at V and 2 bases at J; junction bases unmatched: 10. From germline, CDR1 is MNHEY and CDR2 SVGEGT.

The rearrangement joins TRBV30 to TRBJ2-5; D is ambiguous. Per germline, CDR1 GTSNPN and CDR2 SVGIG (reference sequence). The CDR3 is 13 residues long. V dropped 1 base and J dropped 0 bases, with 6 bases sitting between them. CDR3 sequence (DNA): TGTGCCTGGAGTGGCCAAAACCAAGAGACCCAGTACTTC. Protein sequence: CAWSGQNQETQYF.

This clonotype was recorded at least ten times. The chain links TRBV20-1 to TRBJ2-1; 11 bases are a match to TRBD1. The CDR3 loop spans 15 amino acids. Looked up from germline, CDR1 is DFQATT and CDR2 is SNEGSKA (reference sequence). Trimming cost V 3 bases and J 7 bases; bases outside gene matches: 8. The CDR3 DNA reads as TGCAGTGCTAGGCGAAGGGACAGGGGGAGGAATGAGCAGTTCTTC. Translating gives CSARRRDRGRNEQFF.

The sample holds a few counts of this clonotype. The rearrangement joins TRBV19 to TRBJ2-1; weak D call: TRBD2 (6 bases). The V end was cut by 1 base, the J end by 10 bases, with 11 bases between. Per germline, CDR1 LNHDA and CDR2 SQIVND (reference sequence). The CDR3 runs to 13 residues. In nucleotides, the CDR3 is TGTGCCAGTAGTATAGCGGGAGTGGAAGAGCAGTTCTTC. It yields the protein CASSIAGVEEQFF.

This clonotype was seen only a few times. The chain links TRBV10-2 to TRBJ2-7; D uncertain. The CDR3 loop spans 15 amino acids. The ends were cut back, 2 bases at V and 1 base at J, with 12 bases in the middle. The germline V gene has CDR1 WSHSY and CDR2 SAAADI. The CDR3 DNA reads TGCGCCAGCAGTGAGGCGGCGGTAGAGTCCTACGAGCAGTACTTC. As protein: CASSEAAVESYEQYF.

The chain links TRBV6-1 to TRBJ2-7; D is possibly TRBD2 (6 bases). The germline V gene encodes CDR1 MNHNS and CDR2 SASEGT. CDR3 size: 14 residues. V gave up 6 bases and J gave up 0 bases, with 12 bases separating them. The CDR3 protein is CASRARDFSYEQYF. The CDR3 DNA reads TGTGCCAGCAGAGCCCGGGACTTCTCCTACGAGCAGTACTTC.

This clonotype was seen at least ten times. The chain is built from TRBV11-2 and TRBJ2-3; a weak D match, TRBD1 (5 bases). Germline CDR1 SGHAT, CDR2 FQNNGV. V lost 4 bases and J lost 1, with 15 bases in between. The length of the CDR3 is 16 residues. CDR3 loop: CASSSPDSMRTDTQYF. The CDR3 bases are TGTGCCAGCAGCTCTCCTGACAGTATGCGCACAGATACGCAGTATTTT.

This clonotype was detected many times. CDR3 sequence (DNA): TGCAGTGCCCAAAGACAGGGAGGCACTGAAGCTTTCTTT. Its protein product is CSAQRQGGTEAFF. V and J are TRBV20-1 and TRBJ1-1; 7 nucleotides line up with TRBD1. V lost 6 bases, J lost 4 bases, and 8 bases stayed unmatched. The germline CDR1 and CDR2 sequences are DFQATT and SNEGSKA (reference sequence). The CDR3 sequence is 13 residues long.

This clonotype was detected only once. The chain employs TRBV9 and TRBJ2-2, with 7 bases lining up with TRBD1. The trim removed 2 bases at V and 2 bases at J, leaving 9 bases unmatched. The germline gives CDR1 SGDLS, CDR2 YYNGEE. The CDR3 loop spans 17 amino acids. In DNA form, the CDR3 reads TGTGCCAGCAGCGTCGAGGGGGCCCCTCATAACACCGGGGAGCTGTTTTTT. This encodes CASSVEGAPHNTGELFF. The complete variable domain, with remaining parts taken from reference TRBV9 and TRBJ2-2, reads DSGVTQTPKHLITATGQRVTLRCSPRSGDLSVYWYQQSLDQGLQFLIQYYNGEERAKGNILERFSAQQFPDLHSELNLSSLELGDSALYFCASSVEGAPHNTGELFFGEGSRLTVL.

This clonotype was picked up many times. The gene calls are TRBV30 and TRBJ1-1; D gene ambiguous. This CDR3 is built from 12 residues. CDR1 and CDR2 (germline): GTSNPN, SVGIG (reference sequence). V was cut by 0 bases and J by 6 bases, with 8 bases left in between. The CDR3 nucleotides read TGTGCCTGGAGTGTAGAGGGATCTGAAGCTTTCTTT. This translates into CAWSVEGSEAFF.

This clonotype was detected a few times. The J gene is TRBJ2-3, the V gene TRBV9; D remains unclear. This CDR3 comprises 14 residues. V was trimmed by 3 bases and J by 2 bases, leaving 10 bases between them. Germline V gene data show CDR1 as SGDLS and CDR2 as YYNGEE. The CDR3 bases are TGTGCCAGCAGCGCGGACGGATACACAGATACGCAGTATTTT. This encodes CASSADGYTDTQYF.

The chain recombines TRBV29-1 with TRBJ1-1; D call uncertain. The CDR3 totals 14 residues. V lost 5 bases to trimming and J lost 2 bases, with 15 bases between them. Germline assignment: CDR1 SQVTM and CDR2 ANQGSEA. CDR3 loop: CSVRGRLGNTEAFF. The CDR3, as DNA: TGCAGCGTTCGAGGACGCCTGGGTAACACTGAAGCTTTCTTT.

This clonotype was recorded many times. The V call is TRBV7-9, the J call TRBJ1-1; 7 bases line up with TRBD1. Germline CDR1 is SEHNR and CDR2 is FQNEAQ (reference sequence). The CDR3 is made up of 15 amino acids. J gave up 2 bases and V 7 bases, and 10 bases lay outside the gene matches. CDR3 loop: CASTEMGTVNTEAFF. In DNA, the CDR3 is TGTGCCAGCACAGAAATGGGGACAGTTAACACTGAAGCTTTCTTT.

This clonotype was found a few times. A single base separates this from a much larger clone, so it may be a read error. This chain joins TRBV2 and TRBJ2-7, with a weak D call TRBD2 (6 bases). The germline V gene encodes CDR1 SNHLY and CDR2 FYNNEI. This CDR3 spans 15 amino acids. CDR3 in DNA: TGTGCCAGCAGTAGCCTACGGGGGAGTTCCTACGGGCAGTACTTC. Translated: CASSSLRGSSYGQYF.